The rows below give T cell receptor beta chains drawn from one sample of a study of shared clonotypes between healthy human individuals. Profiled with immunoSEQ multiplex PCR; TCRdb holds only in-frame clones, not every one. Here the sample spans some 500,000 clones, roughly 95% being singletons. Material for sequencing was naive CD4+ T cells sorted from blood. These receptors originate from a woman aged 25 to 39 in good health. Both conserved end residues are part of each CDR3. Each record gives: J gene, V gene, CDR3 protein.

J: TRBJ2-1
V: TRBV2
CDR3: CASSALSSYNEQFF

J: TRBJ2-5
V: TRBV2
CDR3: CASSEGRQETQYF

J: TRBJ2-1
V: TRBV4-1
CDR3: CASSQGGEAASYNEQFF

J: TRBJ2-7
V: TRBV2
CDR3: CASSESVPYEQYF

J: TRBJ2-1
V: TRBV27
CDR3: CASTPGGLDEQFF

J: TRBJ2-1
V: TRBV30
CDR3: CAWGRDSNHEQFF

J: TRBJ1-5
V: TRBV27
CDR3: CASSFLDSNQPQHF

J: TRBJ1-2
V: TRBV20-1
CDR3: CSAWDLPGYTF

J: TRBJ2-3
V: TRBV6-5
CDR3: CASSYGRGSSDTQYF

J: TRBJ2-7
V: TRBV19
CDR3: CASSMSGTGGLHEQYF

J: TRBJ1-3
V: TRBV4-1
CDR3: CASSQTGASPGNTIYF

J: TRBJ2-2
V: TRBV5-1
CDR3: CASSFGQGSDTGELFF

J: TRBJ1-2
V: TRBV6-1
CDR3: CASEKTGYGYTF

J: TRBJ2-5
V: TRBV5-1
CDR3: CASSLEETQYF

J: TRBJ1-1
V: TRBV28
CDR3: CASRPGGWDTEAFF

J: TRBJ2-7
V: TRBV10-1
CDR3: CASSLEPAYEQYF

J: TRBJ1-1
V: TRBV19
CDR3: CASTYRSVSYSEAFF

J: TRBJ2-1
V: TRBV11-2
CDR3: CASSRTSGRNEQFF

J: TRBJ1-3
V: TRBV7-6
CDR3: CASSLAHRGSGNTIYF

J: TRBJ2-7
V: TRBV5-5
CDR3: CASSRTGASSYEQYF

J: TRBJ1-6
V: TRBV27
CDR3: CASSLLIAGRVDSYNSPLHF

J: TRBJ1-2
V: TRBV28
CDR3: CASSSTNYGYTF

J: TRBJ1-5
V: TRBV19
CDR3: CASSLGWERHGNQPQHF

J: TRBJ1-1
V: TRBV27
CDR3: CASSIYWGDTEAFF

J: TRBJ1-2
V: TRBV7-9
CDR3: CASSLGTGGFGYGYTF

J: TRBJ2-3
V: TRBV19
CDR3: CASSMRQGSDTQYF

J: TRBJ2-7
V: TRBV27
CDR3: CASSTRTSGRVFGFEQYF

J: TRBJ2-7
V: TRBV7-8
CDR3: CASSSTPGLAQYEQYF

J: TRBJ2-3
V: TRBV5-1
CDR3: CASTVGTSTDTQYF

J: TRBJ2-3
V: TRBV10-3
CDR3: CAISESIPRGEDTQYF

J: TRBJ2-5
V: TRBV11-2
CDR3: CASSFGRGETQYF

J: TRBJ2-7
V: TRBV5-1
CDR3: CASSPNFSVFKEQYF

J: TRBJ2-7
V: TRBV27
CDR3: CASSSVAGLNEQYF

J: TRBJ1-2
V: TRBV19
CDR3: CATLQGFGYGYTF

J: TRBJ1-2
V: TRBV2
CDR3: CASSEGQGNGYTF

J: TRBJ2-1
V: TRBV11-2
CDR3: CASGKRERGEQFF

J: TRBJ2-5
V: TRBV11-2
CDR3: CASSSDFQETQYF

J: TRBJ1-5
V: TRBV19
CDR3: CASSMVYQPQHF

J: TRBJ2-2
V: TRBV6-6
CDR3: CASSYSRGHNTGELFF

J: TRBJ2-5
V: TRBV19
CDR3: CASRPDGKGETQYF

J: TRBJ1-1
V: TRBV18
CDR3: CASSPGGRTEAFF

J: TRBJ1-2
V: TRBV7-9
CDR3: CASSLEQGNGYTF

J: TRBJ2-5
V: TRBV5-4
CDR3: CASSVSLLETQYF

J: TRBJ1-5
V: TRBV4-1
CDR3: CASSQEAGTGNQPQHF

J: TRBJ1-2
V: TRBV28
CDR3: CASSSPSEGNYGYTF

J: TRBJ1-5
V: TRBV5-6
CDR3: CASSLGDRGEQPQHF

J: TRBJ1-3
V: TRBV10-2
CDR3: CASSEFPNSGNTIYF

J: TRBJ2-3
V: TRBV5-3
CDR3: CARSLGGTSPSTDTQYF

J: TRBJ1-5
V: TRBV20-1
CDR3: CSARRTRVFHF